This T cell receptor (beta chain) was recovered during a study of OX40 agonist ivuxolimab in advanced cancers. Background on the study: A male proportion of approximately 80% was recorded, with mean age about 60 years and range roughly 23 to 79.

Sequencing used immunoSEQ multiplex PCR; TCRdb keeps in-frame clones, though not all of them. The repertoire holds about 73,000 clones, with 75% to 95% as singletons. Blood sampling took place at baseline, cycle 4 day 1, and cycle 7 day 1. Germline CDR1 reads MNHEY; CDR2 reads SVGAGI. The CDR3 is 15 amino acids. V was trimmed by 5 bases and J by 4 bases, leaving 17 bases between them. The V call is TRBV6-5, the J call TRBJ1-2; D is unclear. This TCR was sampled from an adult with an advanced solid tumor such as melanoma, head and neck, liver or kidney cancer. Sequenced here: CD4+ or CD8+ T cells sorted from blood, sampled in a trial of the OX40 agonist ivuxolimab. In DNA, the CDR3 is TGTGCCAGCAGTAAGGGTGGGGTAGGAGTCTATGGCTACACCTTC. Translated: CASSKGGVGVYGYTF.